The 18 T cell receptor beta chains listed next were all sequenced from one sample in a study of T cell repertoires in aging, cancer and after chemotherapy (dated by TCRdb to between 2019 and 2020). Sequenced using an Illumina MiSeq. Rearranged TRB sequences spanning V, D and J segments were amplified in a multiplex touch-down PCR with a mixed TRB-A/B primer pool. TCRdb redid the processing of the public reads, applying fastp at Q25 and MiXCR, and retained in-frame beta chains. Rows matching on CDR3 protein sequence are summarized as one entry with the most common DNA and genes. The sample table contains over 8,500 distinct CDR3 sequences; only one count was recorded for more than 35% of them. The ten largest clonotypes hold roughly 7.4% of the sample. Genomic DNA extracted from peripheral blood, rather than sorted cells or RNA, was used as the source for amplification of TCR beta rearrangements.

Sequenced material: blood. The receptors shown here come from a human donor in good health.

This clonotype was observed a handful of times. CDR3 residues: CSAKGFGVMNTEAFF. In DNA, the CDR3 is TGCAGCGCCAAGGGGTTCGGGGTAATGAACACTGAAGCTTTCTTT. The rearrangement uses TRBV29-1 and TRBJ1-1; a weak D match, TRBD1 (5 bases). V dropped 7 bases and J dropped 0 bases, with 18 bases sitting between them. This CDR3 has 15 residues. Germline loops: CDR1 SQVTM, CDR2 ANQGSEA.

In this sample, this clonotype turned up once. The V call is TRBV28, the J call TRBJ2-7; 7 nucleotides align to TRBD2. The CDR3 consists of 14 residues. The germline CDR1 and CDR2 sequences are MDHEN and SYDVKM. J was trimmed by 3 bases and V by 5 bases; bases with no gene match: 7. CDR3 nucleotide sequence: TGTGCCAGCAGTCCCCCGGGGGGATACTACGAGCAGTACTTC. Its protein product is CASSPPGGYYEQYF. The full variable domain, its missing parts supplied by reference TRBV28 and TRBJ2-7, is DVKVTQSSRYLVKRTGEKVFLECVQDMDHENMFWYRQDPGLGLRLIYFSYDVKMKEKGDIPEGYSVSREKKERFSLILESASTNQTSMYLCASSPPGGYYEQYFGPGTRLTVT.

This clonotype is deemed medium-sized. The rearrangement joins TRBV6-5 to TRBJ1-2; 7 bases align to TRBD1. V lost 5 bases, J lost 3 bases, and 0 bases stayed unmatched. CDR3 length: 12 amino acids. Germline CDR1 is MNHEY and CDR2 is SVGAGI. In nucleotides, the CDR3 is TGTGCCAGCAGTGGGACAGACTATGGCTACACCTTC. Translating gives CASSGTDYGYTF.

This clonotype was seen a single time. This chain joins TRBV12-5 and TRBJ2-1; no firm D call. V lost 7 bases and J lost 0, with 13 bases in between. This CDR3 has 15 amino acids. Germline CDR1 LGHNT, CDR2 FRNRAP. DNA for the CDR3: TGTGCTAGTGCCTCCGTCGGTTTCTCCTACAATGAGCAGTTCTTC. Translated, it gives CASASVGFSYNEQFF.

The chain carries TRBV27 and TRBJ2-7; TRBD1 aligns across 7 bases. This CDR3 is built from 14 residues. The V segment lost 4 bases and the J segment 0 bases; nucleotides outside the gene matches: 3. CDR1 is MNHEY and CDR2 is SMNVEV in the germline V gene (reference sequence). The CDR3 DNA sequence: TGTGCCAGCAGTTCACAGGGGATCTCCTACGAGCAGTACTTC. Protein: CASSSQGISYEQYF.

This clonotype appeared a few times. The CDR3 DNA is TGTGCCAGCAGCTTATGGTCCCGGCAGGGCTCTGGAAACACCATATATTTT. Protein product: CASSLWSRQGSGNTIYF. The chain combines TRBV11-2 with TRBJ1-3; maybe TRBD1 (5 bases). CDR1 SGHAT and CDR2 FQNNGV come from the germline V gene. V was shortened by 2 bases and J by 0 bases, with 14 bases between the two germline ends. CDR3 length: 17 amino acids.

The genes are TRBV28 and TRBJ2-7; D might be TRBD1 or TRBD2, each matching 5 bases. Germline CDR1 and CDR2: MDHEN and SYDVKM. V lost 5 bases and J 1 base, leaving 9 bases between the germline ends. The CDR3 is made up of 13 amino acids. DNA of the CDR3: TGTGCCAGCAGTGGGGACGGATCCTACGAGCAGTACTTC. Amino acid sequence: CASSGDGSYEQYF.

The chain combines TRBV6-5 with TRBJ1-3, with D hard to call. V was trimmed by 6 bases and J by 0 bases, leaving 12 bases between them. Germline V gene sequence: CDR1 MNHEY, CDR2 SVGAGI. CDR3 size: 15 residues. CDR3 DNA: TGTGCCAGCAGGCCAGTGGGAACCTCTGGAAACACCATATATTTT. It translates to CASRPVGTSGNTIYF.

The rearrangement links TRBV4-3 to TRBJ1-4; 8 nucleotides agree with TRBD1. V was pared by 7 bases and J by 8 bases, with 9 bases of the junction left unmatched. CDR3 size: 14 residues. The germline gives CDR1 LGHNA, CDR2 YSLEER. CDR3 sequence (DNA): TGCGCCAGCACCCAGGGGGCAGGACGGGAAAAACTGTTTTTT. It codes for CASTQGAGREKLFF.

This clonotype has only a few counts. The rearrangement joins TRBV4-1 to TRBJ1-6, with D unclear. The CDR3 has 15 residues. In germline, CDR1 is MGHRA, CDR2 YSYEKL. The V gene lost 4 bases and the J gene lost 5 bases, with 12 bases spanning the gap. The CDR3 loop is CASSRTSGDNSPLHF. CDR3 in DNA: TGCGCCAGCAGCCGAACCAGTGGAGATAATTCACCCCTCCACTTT.

This clonotype has more than one count but fewer than ten. The CDR3 DNA is TGTGCCAGCAGTTTAATGGGGAACACTGAAGCTTTCTTT. This gives the protein CASSLMGNTEAFF. The rearrangement links TRBV12-3 or TRBV12-4 to TRBJ1-1; D remains unclear. Trimming stripped 2 bases from V and 1 base from J, with 5 bases between. The CDR3 runs to 13 residues.

This clonotype was found a few times. The CDR3 here is CASSEGPITTQPQHF. CDR3 in DNA: TGTGCCAGCAGCGAAGGACCGATTACCACACAGCCCCAGCATTTT. The genes are TRBV7-2 and TRBJ1-5; D is unresolved. V was pared by 5 bases and J by 7 bases, with 18 bases between. Germline assignment: CDR1 SGHTA and CDR2 FQGNSA. The CDR3 runs 15 residues.

The rearrangement joins TRBV18 to TRBJ2-4; D remains unclear. The CDR3 covers 12 residues. The V and J ends lost 1 base and 8 bases respectively, with 6 bases between them. Germline assignment: CDR1 KGHSH and CDR2 LQKENI. Here the CDR3 reads CASSPQLDIQYF. CDR3 nucleotides: TGTGCCAGCTCACCACAATTGGACATTCAGTACTTC.

With regard to this clonotype: The junction departs from germline at one end; a sequencing error may be responsible. J is TRBJ2-7 and V is TRBV11-2, with 7 bases aligning to TRBD2. Looked up from germline, CDR1 is SGHAT and CDR2 is FQNNGV. The CDR3 has 16 residues. CDR3 residues: CASSLVGGRGTYEQCF. The CDR3 nucleotides are TGTGCCAGCAGCTTAGTGGGCGGGAGAGGCACCTACGAGCAGTGCTTC.

This chain connects TRBV18 to TRBJ2-3; maybe TRBD1 (6 bases). This CDR3 is 15 amino acids long. V lost 5 bases, J lost 0 bases, and 12 bases lay in between. Germline V gives CDR1 KGHSH, CDR2 LQKENI. The CDR3 loop reads CASSATGPSTDTQYF. The CDR3 region has the DNA TGTGCCAGCTCAGCGACAGGTCCTAGCACAGATACGCAGTATTTT.

The table lists this clonotype with a count of one. The J gene is TRBJ2-2, the V gene TRBV28; 9 bases are a match to TRBD2. J lost 1 base, V lost 2 bases, and 2 bases had no gene match. The CDR3 runs 16 residues. The V gene's germline CDR1 is MDHEN and CDR2 SYDVKM. The CDR3 DNA reads TGTGCCAGCAGTTTACTAGCGGGGAAGAACACCGGGGAGCTGTTTTTT. Translated, it gives CASSLLAGKNTGELFF.

The chain has TRBV15 and TRBJ1-1; D uncertain. Germline loops: CDR1 LNHNV, CDR2 YYDKDF (reference sequence). Trimming stripped 4 bases from V and 1 base from J, with 7 bases between. This CDR3 is 13 amino acids long. The CDR3 loop is CATSISGNTEAFF. The CDR3 nucleotides are TGTGCCACCAGCATCTCAGGGAACACTGAAGCTTTCTTT.

Only a few counts were recorded for this clonotype. The chain joins TRBV10-3 to TRBJ2-3, with 9 positions matching TRBD2. Losses at the gene ends were 6 bases for V and 0 bases for J; bases not matched to a gene: 4. Looked up from germline, CDR1 is ENHRY and CDR2 is SYGVKD. The CDR3 consists of 15 residues. The CDR3 loop is CAIRGGGESTDTQYF. The CDR3 DNA is TGTGCCATCAGGGGCGGGGGGGAAAGCACAGATACGCAGTATTTT.